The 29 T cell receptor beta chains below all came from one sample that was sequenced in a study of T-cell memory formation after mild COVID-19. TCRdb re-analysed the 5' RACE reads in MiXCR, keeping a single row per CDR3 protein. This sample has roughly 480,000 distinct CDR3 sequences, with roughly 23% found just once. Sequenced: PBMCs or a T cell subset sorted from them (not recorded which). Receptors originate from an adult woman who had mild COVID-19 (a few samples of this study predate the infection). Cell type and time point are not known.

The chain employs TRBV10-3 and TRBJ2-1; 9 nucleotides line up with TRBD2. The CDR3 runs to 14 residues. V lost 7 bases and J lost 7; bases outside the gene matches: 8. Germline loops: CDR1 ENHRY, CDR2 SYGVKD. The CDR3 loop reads CAIKSSGSSNEQFF. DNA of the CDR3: TGTGCCATCAAGAGTAGCGGGAGTAGTAATGAGCAGTTCTTC.

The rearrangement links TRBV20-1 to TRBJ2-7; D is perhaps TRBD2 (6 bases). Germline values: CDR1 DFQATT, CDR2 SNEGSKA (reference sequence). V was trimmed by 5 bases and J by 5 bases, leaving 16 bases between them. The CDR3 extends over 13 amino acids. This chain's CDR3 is CSAGLGGRDEQYF. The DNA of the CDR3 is TGCAGTGCTGGACTTGGGGGGAGAGACGAGCAGTACTTC.

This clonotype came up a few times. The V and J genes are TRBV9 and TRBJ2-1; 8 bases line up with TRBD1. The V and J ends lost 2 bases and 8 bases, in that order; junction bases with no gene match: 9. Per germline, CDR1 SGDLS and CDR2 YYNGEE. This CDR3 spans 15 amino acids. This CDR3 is CASSVQGALSYEQFF. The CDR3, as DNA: TGTGCCAGCAGCGTCCAGGGGGCGCTCAGTTATGAGCAGTTCTTC. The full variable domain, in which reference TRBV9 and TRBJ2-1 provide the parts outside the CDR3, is DSGVTQTPKHLITATGQRVTLRCSPRSGDLSVYWYQQSLDQGLQFLIQYYNGEERAKGNILERFSAQQFPDLHSELNLSSLELGDSALYFCASSVQGALSYEQFFGPGTRLTVL.

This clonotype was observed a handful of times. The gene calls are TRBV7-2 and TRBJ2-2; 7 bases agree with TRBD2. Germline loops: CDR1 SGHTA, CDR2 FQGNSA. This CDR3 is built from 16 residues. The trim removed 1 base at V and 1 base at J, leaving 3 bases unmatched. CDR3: CASSLVPGGNTGELFF. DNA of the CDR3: TGTGCCAGCAGCTTAGTTCCGGGAGGGAACACCGGGGAGCTGTTTTTT.

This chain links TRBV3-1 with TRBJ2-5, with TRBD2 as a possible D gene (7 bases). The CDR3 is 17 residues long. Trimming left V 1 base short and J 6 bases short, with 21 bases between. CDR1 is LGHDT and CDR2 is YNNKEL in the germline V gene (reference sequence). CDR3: CASSQAAGGRERKTQYF. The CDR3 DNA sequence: TGTGCCAGCAGCCAAGCTGCCGGGGGGCGCGAAAGGAAGACCCAGTACTTC.

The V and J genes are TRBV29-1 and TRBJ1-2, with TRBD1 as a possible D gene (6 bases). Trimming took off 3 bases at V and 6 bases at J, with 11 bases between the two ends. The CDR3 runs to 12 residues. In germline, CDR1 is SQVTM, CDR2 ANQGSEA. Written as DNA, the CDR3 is TGCAGCGTTGATCGGACAGTTGATGGCTACACCTTC. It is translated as CSVDRTVDGYTF.

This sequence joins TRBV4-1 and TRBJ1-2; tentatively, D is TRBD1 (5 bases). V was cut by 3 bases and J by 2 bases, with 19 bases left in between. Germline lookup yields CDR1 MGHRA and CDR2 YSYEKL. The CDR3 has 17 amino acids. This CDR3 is CASSHTERGGGNYGYTF. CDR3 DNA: TGCGCCAGCAGCCATACCGAGCGGGGGGGAGGGAACTATGGCTACACCTTC.

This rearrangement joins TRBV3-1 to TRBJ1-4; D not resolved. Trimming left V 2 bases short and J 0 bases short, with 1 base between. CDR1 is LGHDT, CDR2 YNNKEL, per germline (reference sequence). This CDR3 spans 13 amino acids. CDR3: CASSQTTNEKLFF. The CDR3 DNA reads TGTGCCAGCAGCCAAACAACTAATGAAAAACTGTTTTTT.

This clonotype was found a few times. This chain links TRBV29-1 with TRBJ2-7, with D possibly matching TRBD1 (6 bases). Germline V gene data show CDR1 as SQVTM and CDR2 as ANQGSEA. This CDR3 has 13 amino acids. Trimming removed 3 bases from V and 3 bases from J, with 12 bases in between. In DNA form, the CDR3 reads TGCAGCGTTGAGATGGGACAAGGCTACGAGCAGTACTTC. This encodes CSVEMGQGYEQYF.

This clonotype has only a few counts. The CDR3 is CATSSDRGHQPQHF. The CDR3 DNA reads as TGTGCCACCAGTTCGGACAGGGGGCATCAGCCCCAGCATTTT. The J gene is TRBJ1-5, the V gene TRBV24-1, with TRBD1 matching over 11 bases. V dropped 6 bases and J dropped 5; count of bases not matched to a gene: 2. The CDR3 has 14 amino acids. Germline assignment: CDR1 KGHDR and CDR2 SFDVKD.

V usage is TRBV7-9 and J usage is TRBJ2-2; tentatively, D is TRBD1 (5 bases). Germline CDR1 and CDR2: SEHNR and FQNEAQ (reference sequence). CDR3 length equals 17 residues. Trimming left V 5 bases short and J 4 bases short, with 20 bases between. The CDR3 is CASSPTTPGRGTGELFF. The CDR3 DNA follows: TGTGCCAGCAGCCCGACCACTCCCGGTAGGGGCACCGGGGAGCTGTTTTTT.

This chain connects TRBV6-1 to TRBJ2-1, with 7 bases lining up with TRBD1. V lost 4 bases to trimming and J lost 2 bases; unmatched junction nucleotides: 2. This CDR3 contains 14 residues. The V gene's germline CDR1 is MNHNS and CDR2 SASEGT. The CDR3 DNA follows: TGTGCCAGCAGTGGCCAGGGGGCCTACAATGAGCAGTTCTTC. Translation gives CASSGQGAYNEQFF.

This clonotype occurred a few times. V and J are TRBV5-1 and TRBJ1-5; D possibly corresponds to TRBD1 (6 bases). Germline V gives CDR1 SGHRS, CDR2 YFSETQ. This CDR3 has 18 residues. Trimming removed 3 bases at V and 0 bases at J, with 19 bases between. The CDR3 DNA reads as TGCGCCAGCAGCTCTCGGAGGACAGCCTCTTATAGCAATCAGCCCCAGCATTTT. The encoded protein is CASSSRRTASYSNQPQHF.

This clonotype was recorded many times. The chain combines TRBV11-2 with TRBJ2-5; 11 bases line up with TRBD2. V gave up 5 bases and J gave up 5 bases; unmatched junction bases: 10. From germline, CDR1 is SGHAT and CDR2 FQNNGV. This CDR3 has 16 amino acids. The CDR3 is CASSPYSGGAVETQYF. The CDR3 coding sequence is TGTGCCAGCAGCCCATATAGCGGGGGGGCAGTTGAGACCCAGTACTTC.

The CDR3 spells CASSTGMITDTQYF. DNA for the CDR3: TGTGCCAGCAGTACCGGGATGATCACAGATACGCAGTATTTT. The rearrangement uses TRBV12-3 or TRBV12-4 and TRBJ2-3; tentative D call: TRBD2 (5 bases). V lost 5 bases and J lost 2, with 11 bases in between. There are 14 residues in the CDR3.

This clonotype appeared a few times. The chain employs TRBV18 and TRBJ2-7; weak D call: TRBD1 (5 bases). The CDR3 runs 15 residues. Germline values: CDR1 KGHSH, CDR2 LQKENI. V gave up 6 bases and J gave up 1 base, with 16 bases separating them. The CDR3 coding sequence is TGTGCCAGCTCCAACCTGGACAAATGGTCCTACGAGCAGTACTTC. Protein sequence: CASSNLDKWSYEQYF.

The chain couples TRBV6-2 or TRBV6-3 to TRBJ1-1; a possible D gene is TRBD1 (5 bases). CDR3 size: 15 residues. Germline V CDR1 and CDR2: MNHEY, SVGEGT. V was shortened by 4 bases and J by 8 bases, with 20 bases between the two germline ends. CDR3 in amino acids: CASSSPGGGTREAFF. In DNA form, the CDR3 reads TGTGCCAGCAGTTCCCCGGGCGGGGGAACGAGGGAAGCTTTCTTT.

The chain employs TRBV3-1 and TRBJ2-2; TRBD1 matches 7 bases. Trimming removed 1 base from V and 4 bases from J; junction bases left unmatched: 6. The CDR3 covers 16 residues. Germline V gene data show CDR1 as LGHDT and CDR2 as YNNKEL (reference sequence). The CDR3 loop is CASSQGAGGSTGELFF. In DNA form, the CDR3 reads TGTGCCAGCAGCCAAGGGGCAGGGGGATCCACCGGGGAGCTGTTTTTT.

This chain's CDR3 is CALEPGRGLYEQYF. Written as DNA, the CDR3 is TGTGCCCTAGAACCCGGCAGGGGGCTCTACGAGCAGTACTTC. This chain connects TRBV6-4 to TRBJ2-7; 8 bases match TRBD1. The length of the CDR3 is 14 residues. The ends lost 11 bases at V and 3 bases at J; junction bases unmatched: 12. Germline V CDR1 and CDR2: MRHNA, SNTAGT.

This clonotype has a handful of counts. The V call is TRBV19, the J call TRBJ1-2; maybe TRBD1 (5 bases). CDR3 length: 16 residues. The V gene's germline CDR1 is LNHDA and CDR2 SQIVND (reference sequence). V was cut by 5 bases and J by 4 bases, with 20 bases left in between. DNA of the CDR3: TGTGCCAGTAGTTCCCATCCGGCAGGGCAAACCTATGGCTACACCTTC. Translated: CASSSHPAGQTYGYTF.

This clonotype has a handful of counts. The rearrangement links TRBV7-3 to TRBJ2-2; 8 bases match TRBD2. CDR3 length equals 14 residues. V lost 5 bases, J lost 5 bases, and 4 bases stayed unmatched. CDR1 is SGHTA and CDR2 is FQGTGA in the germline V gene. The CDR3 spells CASSRAGDTGELFF. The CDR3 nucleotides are TGTGCCAGCAGCAGAGCGGGAGATACCGGGGAGCTGTTTTTT.

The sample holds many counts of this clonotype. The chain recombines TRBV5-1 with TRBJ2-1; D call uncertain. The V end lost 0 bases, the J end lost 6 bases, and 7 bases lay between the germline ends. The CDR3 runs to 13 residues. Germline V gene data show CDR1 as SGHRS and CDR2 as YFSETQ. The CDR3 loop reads CASSLDRFNEQFF. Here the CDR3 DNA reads TGCGCCAGCAGCTTGGATCGTTTCAATGAGCAGTTCTTC.

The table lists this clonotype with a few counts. The CDR3 DNA reads TGTGCCAGCTCCCAGGACTTAGCAGATACGCAGTATTTT. Translated, it gives CASSQDLADTQYF. The chain links TRBV18 to TRBJ2-3; maybe TRBD2 (5 bases). Looked up from germline, CDR1 is KGHSH and CDR2 is LQKENI. V shed 6 bases and J shed 4 bases, with 11 bases lying between them. This CDR3 has 13 residues.

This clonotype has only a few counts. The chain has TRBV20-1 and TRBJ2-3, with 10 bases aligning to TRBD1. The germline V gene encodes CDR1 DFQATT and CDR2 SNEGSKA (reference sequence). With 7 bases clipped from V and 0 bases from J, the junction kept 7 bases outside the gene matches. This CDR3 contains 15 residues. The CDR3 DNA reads TGCAGTGTTGAGGGACAGGGGCGAAGCACAGATACGCAGTATTTT. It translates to CSVEGQGRSTDTQYF.

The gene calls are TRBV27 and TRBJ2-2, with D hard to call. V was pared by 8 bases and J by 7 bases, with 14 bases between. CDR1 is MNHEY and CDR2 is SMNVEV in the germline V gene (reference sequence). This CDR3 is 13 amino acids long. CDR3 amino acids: CASAEYAHGELFF. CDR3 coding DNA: TGTGCCAGCGCTGAATATGCCCACGGGGAGCTGTTTTTT.

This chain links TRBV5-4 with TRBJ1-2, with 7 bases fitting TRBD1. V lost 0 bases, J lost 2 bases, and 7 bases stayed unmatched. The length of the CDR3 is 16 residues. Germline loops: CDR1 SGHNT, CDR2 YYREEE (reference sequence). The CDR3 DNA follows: TGTGCCAGCAGCTTGGCCGGAGGGGGCTCGAACTATGGCTACACCTTC. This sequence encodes CASSLAGGGSNYGYTF.

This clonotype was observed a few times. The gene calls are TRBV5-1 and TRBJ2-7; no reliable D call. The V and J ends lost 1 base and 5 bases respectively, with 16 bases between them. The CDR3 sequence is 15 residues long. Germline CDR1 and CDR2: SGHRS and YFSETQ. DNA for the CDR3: TGCGCCAGCAGCTTGTCGTTCCAGGTTGGGCACGAGCAGTACTTC. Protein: CASSLSFQVGHEQYF. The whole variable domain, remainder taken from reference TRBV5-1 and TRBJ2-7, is KAGVTQTPRYLIKTRGQQVTLSCSPISGHRSVSWYQQTPGQGLQFLFEYFSETQRNKGNFPGRFSGRQFSNSRSEMNVSTLELGDSALYLCASSLSFQVGHEQYFGPGTRLTVT.

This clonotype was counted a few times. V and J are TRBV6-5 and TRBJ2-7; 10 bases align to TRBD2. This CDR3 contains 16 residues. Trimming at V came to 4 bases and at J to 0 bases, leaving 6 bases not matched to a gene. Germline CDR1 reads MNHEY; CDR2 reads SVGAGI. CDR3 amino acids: CASSFTSGVSSYEQYF. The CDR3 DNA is TGTGCCAGCAGTTTCACTAGCGGGGTTAGCTCCTACGAGCAGTACTTC.

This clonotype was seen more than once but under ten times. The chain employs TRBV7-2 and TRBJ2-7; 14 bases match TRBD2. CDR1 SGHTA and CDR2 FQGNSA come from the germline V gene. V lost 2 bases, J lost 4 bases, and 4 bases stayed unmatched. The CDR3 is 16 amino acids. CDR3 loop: CASSLLGTSGSYEQYF. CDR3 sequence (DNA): TGTGCCAGCAGCTTACTAGGGACTAGCGGGAGTTACGAGCAGTACTTC.